A single sample is the source of the 10 T cell receptor beta chains below, sequenced in a study of blood T cell repertoires in COVID-19. Clones were sequenced by immunoSEQ multiplex PCR, and TCRdb holds only the in-frame ones, with some missing. The table shows 390,000 or so clones, with 86% occurring only once. The sample was peripheral blood. These receptors originate from a woman aged 30 to 39 with active or convalescent COVID-19.

The V call is TRBV15, the J call TRBJ1-2; 9 bases line up with TRBD1. V lost 5 bases, J lost 5 bases, and 6 bases stayed unmatched. The CDR3 consists of 14 residues. Germline values: CDR1 LNHNV, CDR2 YYDKDF (reference sequence). The CDR3 DNA follows: TGTGCCACCAGCGAAACGGACAGGGGATATGGCTACACCTTC. Amino acid sequence: CATSETDRGYGYTF.

The chain combines TRBV4-2 with TRBJ1-4; 11 bases align to TRBD1. The germline V gene encodes CDR1 LGHNA and CDR2 YNFKEQ. The V segment lost 2 bases and the J segment 8 bases; nucleotides outside the gene matches: 13. The CDR3 runs to 18 residues. CDR3 in DNA: TGTGCCAGCAGCCAACACGGACAGGGGGCGGGTTCGGTAGAAAAACTGTTTTTT. This sequence encodes CASSQHGQGAGSVEKLFF.

The rearrangement joins TRBV5-1 to TRBJ2-7; maybe TRBD1 (5 bases). Germline V gives CDR1 SGHRS, CDR2 YFSETQ. The CDR3 is 14 residues long. V lost 0 bases to trimming and J lost 2 bases, with 9 bases between them. CDR3 sequence: CASSLEGSPYEQYF. CDR3 DNA: TGCGCCAGCAGCTTGGAGGGGTCCCCCTACGAGCAGTACTTC.

The chain joins TRBV15 to TRBJ2-1, with TRBD2 as a possible D gene (5 bases). V gave up 0 bases and J gave up 3 bases, with 9 bases separating them. CDR3 size: 15 residues. Germline values: CDR1 LNHNV, CDR2 YYDKDF (reference sequence). Here the CDR3 DNA reads TGTGCCACCAGCAGAGAGCTACTAGACTACAATGAGCAGTTCTTC. Its protein product is CATSRELLDYNEQFF.

The genes are TRBV7-8 and TRBJ1-6, with D possibly matching TRBD1 (5 bases). The CDR3 covers 14 residues. The V and J ends lost 5 bases and 7 bases respectively, with 12 bases between them. Germline assignment: CDR1 SGHVS and CDR2 FQNEAQ. Here the CDR3 DNA reads TGTGCCAGCAGCCAGGAGGGGATGAATTCACCCCTCCACTTT. It codes for CASSQEGMNSPLHF.

This chain connects TRBV11-2 to TRBJ1-1; D is ambiguous. Trimming pared 2 bases from V and 3 bases from J, leaving 7 bases between. CDR3 length equals 13 residues. The germline CDR1 and CDR2 sequences are SGHAT and FQNNGV. The CDR3 DNA reads TGTGCCAGCAGCTTACTTCAGTACACTGAAGCTTTCTTT. Its protein is CASSLLQYTEAFF.

This rearrangement joins TRBV19 to TRBJ1-5; D is unclear. Germline loops: CDR1 LNHDA, CDR2 SQIVND (reference sequence). The CDR3 has 15 residues. Trimming left V 7 bases short and J 0 bases short, with 13 bases between. The CDR3 bases are TGTGCCAGTATTGATCCCTTCTATAGCAATCAGCCCCAGCATTTT. Its translation is CASIDPFYSNQPQHF.

J is TRBJ1-2 and V is TRBV6-1, with TRBD1 matching over 10 bases. The CDR3 is 16 amino acids. CDR1 MNHNS and CDR2 SASEGT come from the germline V gene. V trimming: 3 bases; J trimming: 2 bases; junction bases outside the gene matches: 6. CDR3 in amino acids: CASSDLPGQGNYGYTF. The DNA of the CDR3 is TGTGCCAGCAGTGATCTCCCGGGACAGGGGAACTATGGCTACACCTTC.

The genes are TRBV3-1 (or the pseudogene TRBV3-2) and TRBJ1-4; D is perhaps TRBD1 (6 bases). The germline V gene encodes CDR1 LGHDT and CDR2 YNNKEL (reference sequence). The length of the CDR3 is 14 residues. V was pared by 4 bases and J by 4 bases, with 10 bases between. CDR3 in amino acids: CASSPGQFNEKLFF. The CDR3 bases are TGTGCCAGCAGCCCCGGACAGTTTAATGAAAAACTGTTTTTT.

This rearrangement joins TRBV5-1 to TRBJ2-1; D unclear. The germline CDR1 and CDR2 sequences are SGHRS and YFSETQ. Trimming shortened V by 4 bases and J by 6 bases, and 20 bases separated the two germline ends. The CDR3 sequence is 16 residues long. In nucleotides, the CDR3 is TGCGCCAGCAGCGACGATGACCTCCTCACTATCAATGAGCAGTTCTTC. Amino acid sequence: CASSDDDLLTINEQFF. The entire variable domain, with the rest obtained from reference TRBV5-1 and TRBJ2-1, is as follows: KAGVTQTPRYLIKTRGQQVTLSCSPISGHRSVSWYQQTPGQGLQFLFEYFSETQRNKGNFPGRFSGRQFSNSRSEMNVSTLELGDSALYLCASSDDDLLTINEQFFGPGTRLTVL.